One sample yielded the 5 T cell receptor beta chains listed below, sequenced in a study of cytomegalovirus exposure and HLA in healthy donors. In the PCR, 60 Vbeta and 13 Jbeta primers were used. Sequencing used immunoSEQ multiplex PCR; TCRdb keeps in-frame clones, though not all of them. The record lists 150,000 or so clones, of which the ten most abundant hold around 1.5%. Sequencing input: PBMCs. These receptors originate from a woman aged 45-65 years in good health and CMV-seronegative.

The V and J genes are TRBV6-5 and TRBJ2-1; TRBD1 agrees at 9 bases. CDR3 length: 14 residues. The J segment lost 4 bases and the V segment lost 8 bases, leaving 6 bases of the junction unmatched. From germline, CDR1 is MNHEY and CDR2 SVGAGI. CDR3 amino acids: CASHRGQGYNEQFF. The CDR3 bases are TGTGCCAGCCACAGGGGGCAAGGATACAATGAGCAGTTCTTC.

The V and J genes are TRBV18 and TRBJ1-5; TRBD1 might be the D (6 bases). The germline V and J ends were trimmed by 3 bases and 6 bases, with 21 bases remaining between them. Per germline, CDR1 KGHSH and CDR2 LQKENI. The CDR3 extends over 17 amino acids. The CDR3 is CASSPRQDPLRIQPQHF. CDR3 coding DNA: TGTGCCAGCTCACCCAGACAGGACCCCTTACGGATTCAGCCCCAGCATTTT.

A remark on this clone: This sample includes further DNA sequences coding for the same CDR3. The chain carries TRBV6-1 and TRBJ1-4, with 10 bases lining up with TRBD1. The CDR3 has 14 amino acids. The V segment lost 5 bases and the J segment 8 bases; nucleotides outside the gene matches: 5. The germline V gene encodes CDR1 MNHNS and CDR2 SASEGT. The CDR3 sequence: CASSRTGGDEKLFF. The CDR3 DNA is TGTGCCAGCAGTCGGACAGGGGGGGACGAAAAACTGTTTTTT.

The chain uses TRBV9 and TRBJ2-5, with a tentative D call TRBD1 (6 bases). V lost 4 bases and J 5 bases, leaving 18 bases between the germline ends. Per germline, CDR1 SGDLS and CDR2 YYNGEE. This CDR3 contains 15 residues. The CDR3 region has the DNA TGTGCCAGCAGCTTGGCCCGGGGACAACGGGAGACCCAGTACTTC. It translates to CASSLARGQRETQYF.

The CDR3 spells CASRSGIEATEAFF. In nucleotides, the CDR3 is TGTGCCAGCAGATCAGGGATAGAGGCCACTGAAGCTTTCTTT. This chain joins TRBV6-1 and TRBJ1-1; the D gene is possibly TRBD1 (5 bases). CDR3 length equals 14 residues. The germline gives CDR1 MNHNS, CDR2 SASEGT. V dropped 6 bases and J dropped 4 bases, with 15 bases sitting between them.